The 20 T cell receptor beta chains reported below all come from one sample, sequenced in a study of T cells in Graves' hyperthyroidism and ophthalmopathy. The CDR3 regions of TCR beta were amplified from RNA transcripts. First-round RT-PCR of the TCR CDR3 relied on the HTBI primer set. MiXCR was run by TCRdb on the multiplex PCR reads, yielding one entry per CDR3 protein. The profile shows some 550,000 distinct CDR3 sequences, roughly 20% of them singletons. The specimen sequenced was blood. All receptors derive from a man aged 18 to 29 with Graves' hyperthyroidism.

The genes are TRBV19 and TRBJ2-2; TRBD1 agrees at 10 bases. The CDR3 has 17 residues. CDR1 LNHDA and CDR2 SQIVND come from the germline V gene (reference sequence). The V and J ends lost 7 bases and 0 bases, in that order; junction bases with no gene match: 8. CDR3 nucleotide sequence: TGTGCCAGTAATGCGGTGGGACAGGGGTCGAACACCGGGGAGCTGTTTTTT. This translates into CASNAVGQGSNTGELFF.

This clonotype was seen many times. The chain joins TRBV28 to TRBJ2-7; the D is unclear. The germline V and J ends were trimmed by 2 bases and 5 bases, with 7 bases remaining between them. CDR1 and CDR2 from the germline V gene are MDHEN and SYDVKM. The CDR3 spans 12 residues. Here the CDR3 DNA reads TGTGCCAGCAGTTTAAGCGACCACGAGCAGTACTTC. As protein: CASSLSDHEQYF. The complete variable domain, with remaining parts taken from reference TRBV28 and TRBJ2-7, reads DVKVTQSSRYLVKRTGEKVFLECVQDMDHENMFWYRQDPGLGLRLIYFSYDVKMKEKGDIPEGYSVSREKKERFSLILESASTNQTSMYLCASSLSDHEQYFGPGTRLTVT.

The chain recombines TRBV29-1 with TRBJ1-2; 9 bases line up with TRBD1. The CDR3 contains 15 residues. Germline CDR1 is SQVTM and CDR2 is ANQGSEA. After removal of 6 bases from V and 5 bases from J, the junction contained 13 bases not matched to a gene. CDR3 amino acids: CSVDTGGASGYGYTF. CDR3 DNA sequence: TGCAGCGTCGATACAGGGGGCGCGAGCGGGTATGGCTACACCTTC.

This clonotype was detected only a few times. V usage is TRBV2 and J usage is TRBJ2-7; no clear D. CDR1 and CDR2 (germline): SNHLY, FYNNEI. CDR3 size: 14 residues. Trimming took off 4 bases at V and 0 bases at J, with 10 bases between the two ends. The chain's CDR3 is CASSVETPSYEQYF. In DNA, the CDR3 is TGTGCCAGCAGTGTCGAGACCCCCTCCTACGAGCAGTACTTC.

This rearrangement joins TRBV19 to TRBJ1-5, with D possibly TRBD1 on 5 matching bases. V lost 3 bases and J lost 4, with 13 bases in between. The CDR3 runs 15 residues. In germline, CDR1 is LNHDA, CDR2 SQIVND (reference sequence). The CDR3: CASSIPIGGNQPQHF. Here the CDR3 DNA reads TGTGCCAGTAGTATTCCAATCGGGGGGAATCAGCCCCAGCATTTT.

This clonotype was observed a handful of times. This sequence joins TRBV20-1 and TRBJ2-7; no clear D gene. The germline V gene has CDR1 DFQATT and CDR2 SNEGSKA (reference sequence). The CDR3 covers 14 residues. V lost 3 bases to trimming and J lost 5 bases, with 17 bases between them. The CDR3 DNA reads TGCAGTGCTAGTAATTTAGAGGTTTGGGACGAGCAGTACTTC. Translation: CSASNLEVWDEQYF.

This clonotype came up a few times. A much larger clonotype is one base distant, so this may be a read error. The chain joins TRBV20-1 to TRBJ2-5; TRBD1 matches at 7 bases. Per the germline V gene, CDR1 is DFQATT and CDR2 is SNEGSKA (reference sequence). CDR3 length: 13 residues. V gave up 7 bases and J gave up 7 bases; unmatched junction bases: 12. The chain's CDR3 is CSERDSVTATQYF. In nucleotides, the CDR3 is TGCAGTGAAAGGGACAGTGTCACAGCGACCCAGTACTTC.

The chain couples TRBV7-9 to TRBJ1-1, with D unresolved. CDR3 length equals 15 residues. Germline V gene data show CDR1 as SEHNR and CDR2 as FQNEAQ (reference sequence). Trimming shortened V by 1 base and J by 5 bases, and 14 bases separated the two germline ends. CDR3 DNA: TGTGCCAGCAGCTTAGAAGGGCTCGGGGTAACTGAAGCTTTCTTT. Its protein is CASSLEGLGVTEAFF.

The sample holds a few counts of this clonotype. This chain connects TRBV5-1 to TRBJ1-3; possibly TRBD1 for D (6 bases). CDR3 length: 15 amino acids. Germline CDR1 is SGHRS and CDR2 is YFSETQ. V lost 5 bases and J lost 4, with 16 bases in between. In nucleotides, the CDR3 is TGCGCCAGCAGTCAACTCACAGGGCCGGGAAACACCATATATTTT. It specifies CASSQLTGPGNTIYF.

In its sample, this clonotype was seen many times. The chain couples TRBV2 to TRBJ2-4; D unresolved. Per germline, CDR1 SNHLY and CDR2 FYNNEI. This CDR3 is built from 13 residues. V lost 7 bases to trimming and J lost 0 bases, with 7 bases between them. CDR3: CASMVLAKNIQYF. As DNA, the CDR3 is TGTGCCAGCATGGTGCTAGCCAAAAACATTCAGTACTTC.

V and J are TRBV27 and TRBJ1-2; the match to TRBD1 covers 8 bases. This CDR3 has 14 amino acids. V was pared by 6 bases and J by 3 bases, with 6 bases of the junction left unmatched. Germline V gene data show CDR1 as MNHEY and CDR2 as SMNVEV (reference sequence). In nucleotides, the CDR3 is TGTGCCAGCAGCATGGACAGGGTGGACTATGGCTACACCTTC. Amino acids: CASSMDRVDYGYTF.

This clonotype was observed many times. The chain employs TRBV19 and TRBJ1-5; 10 bases agree with TRBD1. This CDR3 is 16 amino acids long. Germline values: CDR1 LNHDA, CDR2 SQIVND (reference sequence). V was pared by 4 bases and J by 7 bases, with 10 bases of the junction left unmatched. The CDR3 here is CASSTRDRGLRQPQHF. DNA for the CDR3: TGTGCCAGTAGTACCCGGGACAGGGGATTGCGACAGCCCCAGCATTTT.

This chain connects TRBV12-3 or TRBV12-4 to TRBJ2-5; D might be TRBD2 (6 bases). This CDR3 region has 13 residues. The V and J ends lost 5 bases and 7 bases respectively, with 14 bases between them. CDR3 residues: CASSLGMGGTQYF. The CDR3 bases are TGTGCCAGCAGTCTCGGCATGGGGGGGACCCAGTACTTC.

This clonotype appeared once. The V and J genes are TRBV6-1 and TRBJ2-7; D unclear. This CDR3 region has 14 residues. Germline values: CDR1 MNHNS, CDR2 SASEGT. DNA for the CDR3: TGTCCCATCAGTGAGCGCAGTAAATCCTACGAGCAGTACTTC. The encoded protein is CPISERSKSYEQYF.

This clonotype was recorded a few times. The chain couples TRBV7-9 to TRBJ1-2; no reliable D call. The germline CDR1 and CDR2 sequences are SEHNR and FQNEAQ (reference sequence). CDR3 size: 11 residues. Trimming removed 1 base at V and 8 bases at J, with 5 bases between. The CDR3 DNA reads TGTGCCAGCAGCTTAGAGTCGGGCTACACCTTC. Translating it yields CASSLESGYTF.

The sample holds many counts of this clonotype. The rearrangement links TRBV7-6 to TRBJ2-7; a possible D gene is TRBD2 (5 bases). V was trimmed by 5 bases and J by 4 bases, leaving 12 bases between them. This CDR3 comprises 13 residues. The V gene's germline CDR1 is SGHVS and CDR2 FNYEAQ. The CDR3 DNA sequence: TGTGCCAGCAGCCCCGGGATTTATTACGAGCAGTACTTC. It is translated as CASSPGIYYEQYF.

This clonotype was picked up a small number of times. V is TRBV2 and J is TRBJ2-5, with 11 positions matching TRBD2. This CDR3 is 17 amino acids long. The V segment lost 5 bases and the J segment 4 bases; nucleotides outside the gene matches: 12. Germline V gene data show CDR1 as SNHLY and CDR2 as FYNNEI. The CDR3 loop is CASSSPLAGGQGETQYF. In DNA, the CDR3 is TGTGCCAGCAGTAGCCCGTTAGCGGGGGGGCAGGGAGAGACCCAGTACTTC.

The chain carries TRBV27 and TRBJ2-2; TRBD2 matches 8 bases. The CDR3 contains 17 residues. V lost 9 bases and J lost 6; bases outside the gene matches: 18. Germline CDR1 reads MNHEY; CDR2 reads SMNVEV (reference sequence). This CDR3 reads CASFGAAGGLLPGELFF. The DNA for the CDR3 is TGTGCCAGTTTCGGGGCGGCGGGAGGCCTTCTTCCCGGGGAGCTGTTTTTT.

V is TRBV11-2 and J is TRBJ2-7; D unresolved. Trimming took off 5 bases at V and 4 bases at J, with 15 bases between the two ends. The CDR3 spans 14 residues. Per the germline V gene, CDR1 is SGHAT and CDR2 is FQNNGV. Written as DNA, the CDR3 is TGTGCCAGCAGCCCCAGGTGCGGCTGTTACGAGCAGTACTTC. Its protein is CASSPRCGCYEQYF.

CDR3 sequence reads: CASSDTILPRGYTF. For the CDR3, the DNA is TGTGCCAGCAGTGACACAATACTTCCTAGGGGCTACACCTTC. This chain joins TRBV2 and TRBJ1-2; no reliable D call. The germline V gene encodes CDR1 SNHLY and CDR2 FYNNEI. The CDR3 extends over 14 amino acids. Trimming shortened V by 3 bases and J by 8 bases, and 16 bases separated the two germline ends.